A single sample gave rise to the 11 T cell receptor beta chains below, sequenced in a study of neoadjuvant anti-PD-1 for oral cavity cancer. Data came from immunoSEQ multiplex PCR; TCRdb stores just in-frame clones and leaves some out. The sample records some 6,200 clones, 50% to 60% being singletons. Indicated time point: after neoadjuvant nivolumab, at surgical resection. The starting material was tumor tissue, obtained after nivolumab (anti-PD-1) treatment. The receptors were gathered from a person between 40 and 80 years old with oral cavity squamous cell carcinoma.

This clone has only a few counts. The chain recombines TRBV15 with TRBJ1-2; 11 bases match TRBD1. The V and J ends lost 4 bases and 5 bases, in that order; junction bases with no gene match: 3. Germline-derived CDR1 and CDR2 are LNHNV and YYDKDF (reference sequence). The CDR3 consists of 14 residues. The CDR3 reads CATSIGQGAYGYTF. DNA for the CDR3: TGTGCCACCAGCATAGGACAGGGGGCTTATGGCTACACCTTC.

The chain combines TRBV5-4 with TRBJ2-1; 10 bases are a match to TRBD2. CDR3 length equals 16 residues. J gave up 8 bases and V 4 bases, and 12 bases lay outside the gene matches. Germline V CDR1 and CDR2: SGHNT, YYREEE (reference sequence). In nucleotides, the CDR3 is TGTGCCAGCAGCCCCTTAGCTAGCGGGGGCCGATATGAGCAGTTCTTC. It codes for CASSPLASGGRYEQFF.

The V call is TRBV9, the J call TRBJ1-1; 11 bases agree with TRBD1. Germline CDR1 and CDR2: SGDLS and YYNGEE. The CDR3 runs to 15 residues. J was trimmed by 5 bases and V by 3 bases; bases with no gene match: 6. CDR3 in amino acids: CASSAGQGAMTEAFF. For the CDR3, the DNA is TGTGCCAGCAGCGCCGGACAGGGGGCGATGACTGAAGCTTTCTTT.

The rearrangement joins TRBV27 to TRBJ2-5; D is unclear. V was pared by 5 bases and J by 1 base, with 14 bases between. Germline V gene lookup returns CDR1 MNHEY and CDR2 SMNVEV (reference sequence). This CDR3 contains 15 residues. This CDR3 is CASSRTPGFQETQYF. The CDR3 DNA reads TGTGCCAGCAGTCGCACCCCCGGCTTCCAAGAGACCCAGTACTTC.

This chain joins TRBV2 and TRBJ2-3; possibly TRBD2 for D (7 bases). The V and J ends lost 1 base and 4 bases respectively, with 15 bases between them. The CDR3 loop spans 16 amino acids. Germline values: CDR1 SNHLY, CDR2 FYNNEI. The CDR3 protein is CASSEDGGGSADTQYF. CDR3 coding DNA: TGTGCCAGCAGTGAAGATGGGGGCGGGAGCGCAGATACGCAGTATTTT.

This chain uses TRBV6-1 with TRBJ1-5; D unresolved. Germline CDR1 is MNHNS and CDR2 is SASEGT. Trimming cost V 0 bases and J 5 bases, with 8 bases left between them. The CDR3 totals 14 residues. CDR3 loop: CASSEARVDQPQHF. The CDR3 DNA reads as TGTGCCAGCAGTGAAGCCCGGGTAGATCAGCCCCAGCATTTT.

V usage is TRBV5-5 and J usage is TRBJ1-1; D possibly corresponds to TRBD1 (5 bases). The V gene lost 1 base and the J gene lost 4 bases, with 14 bases spanning the gap. This CDR3 is built from 15 residues. Germline V gives CDR1 SGHKS, CDR2 YYEKEE (reference sequence). This CDR3 is CASSLLLLGATEAFF. The DNA of the CDR3 is TGTGCCAGCAGCTTGTTGCTGTTAGGGGCCACTGAAGCTTTCTTT.

This CDR3 is CASSAQGANTEAFF. The CDR3 bases are TGTGCCAGCAGTGCCCAGGGGGCGAACACTGAAGCTTTCTTT. V gene TRBV6-1 combines with J gene TRBJ1-1; 8 bases are a match to TRBD1. The CDR3 extends over 14 amino acids. Trimming took 4 bases from V and 1 from J; bases not matched to a gene: 2. Germline assignment: CDR1 MNHNS and CDR2 SASEGT.

CDR3 nucleotides: TGCGCCAGCAGCTCTTGGACTAACCCAGATACGCAGTATTTT. Encoded protein: CASSSWTNPDTQYF. V and J are TRBV5-1 and TRBJ2-3; maybe TRBD2 (6 bases). Trimming pared 3 bases from V and 4 bases from J, leaving 12 bases between. The CDR3 spans 14 residues. CDR1 and CDR2 (germline): SGHRS, YFSETQ.

The chain links TRBV5-5 to TRBJ2-7; weak D call: TRBD2 (6 bases). The CDR3 is 14 residues long. Germline CDR1 reads SGHKS; CDR2 reads YYEKEE (reference sequence). The V end lost 2 bases, the J end lost 3 bases, and 12 bases lay between the germline ends. CDR3 residues: CASSFSGLGYEQYF. The DNA of the CDR3 is TGTGCCAGCAGCTTCTCGGGACTGGGCTACGAGCAGTACTTC.

The V call is TRBV6-1, the J call TRBJ2-7; a weak D match, TRBD1 (6 bases). The CDR3 length is 14 residues. Germline assignment: CDR1 MNHNS and CDR2 SASEGT. Trimming removed 7 bases from V and 5 bases from J, with 18 bases in between. The CDR3 protein is CASTQSLGAHEQYF. The DNA of the CDR3 is TGTGCCAGCACACAATCCCTGGGGGCCCACGAGCAGTACTTC.